This entry lists 2 T cell receptor beta chains sequenced from one sample in a study of identical twins. In TCRdb, the 5' RACE reads were re-called with MiXCR into one record per CDR3 protein. The sample lists 690,000 or so distinct CDR3 sequences, around 6% seen once, with roughly 1.6% in the top ten. Sample: naive T cells sorted from blood. Source of these receptors: a man younger than 35 in good health.

V usage is TRBV12-3 or TRBV12-4 and J usage is TRBJ2-1; D possibly corresponds to TRBD1 (6 bases). Deletions cut 3 bases from V and 7 bases from J, with 7 bases between. The length of the CDR3 is 12 residues. Here the CDR3 reads CASSFGTNEQFF. As DNA, the CDR3 is TGTGCCAGCAGTTTTGGGACAAATGAGCAGTTCTTC.

V usage is TRBV4-3 and J usage is TRBJ2-1; TRBD2 matches 16 bases. In germline, CDR1 is LGHNA, CDR2 YSLEER. V dropped 2 bases and J dropped 12; count of bases not matched to a gene: 10. The CDR3 spans 17 residues. The CDR3 nucleotides are TGCGCCAGCAGCCAAAACGTCGGGACTAGCGGGAGGGTAGGGCAGTTCTTC. This gives the protein CASSQNVGTSGRVGQFF.